The 3 T cell receptor beta chains below were found in one sample sequenced in a study of blood T cell repertoires in COVID-19. Clones were sequenced by immunoSEQ multiplex PCR, and TCRdb holds only the in-frame ones, with some missing. This table holds fewer than 250,000 clones, roughly 80% found once. Sequences were obtained from peripheral blood. The source of these receptors is a woman aged 45-60 years with acute or convalescent COVID-19.

V usage is TRBV6-6 and J usage is TRBJ1-5, with D tentatively TRBD1 (6 bases). The ends were cut back, 11 bases at V and 2 bases at J, with 16 bases in the middle. Germline V gene sequence: CDR1 MNHNY, CDR2 SVGAGI (reference sequence). CDR3 size: 14 residues. Here the CDR3 reads CAVTRGGGNQPQHF. In DNA form, the CDR3 reads TGTGCCGTAACAAGAGGGGGGGGCAATCAGCCCCAGCATTTT.

The chain joins TRBV25-1 to TRBJ1-4, with a tentative D call TRBD1 (6 bases). The germline V gene encodes CDR1 MGHDK and CDR2 SYGVNS. Trimming removed 6 bases at V and 8 bases at J, with 13 bases between. CDR3 length: 13 amino acids. DNA of the CDR3: TGTGCCAGCAGAGGGGGGGCCGTAGAAAAACTGTTTTTT. Translating gives CASRGGAVEKLFF.

V usage is TRBV7-2 and J usage is TRBJ2-1, with 10 nucleotides matching TRBD1. The CDR3 is 14 residues long. Looked up from germline, CDR1 is SGHTA and CDR2 is FQGNSA. With V trimmed by 4 bases and J by 6 bases, 3 bases remained unmatched. CDR3 loop: CASSSGQGFNEQFF. CDR3 nucleotides: TGTGCCAGCAGCTCGGGACAGGGGTTCAATGAGCAGTTCTTC.